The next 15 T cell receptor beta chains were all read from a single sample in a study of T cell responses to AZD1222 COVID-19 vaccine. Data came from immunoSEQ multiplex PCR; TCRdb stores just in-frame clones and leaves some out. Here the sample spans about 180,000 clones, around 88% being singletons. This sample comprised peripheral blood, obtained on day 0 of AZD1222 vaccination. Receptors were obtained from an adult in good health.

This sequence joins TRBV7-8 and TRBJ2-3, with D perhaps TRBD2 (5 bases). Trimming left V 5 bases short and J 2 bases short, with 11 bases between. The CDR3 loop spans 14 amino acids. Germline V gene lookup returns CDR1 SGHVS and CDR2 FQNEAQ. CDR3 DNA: TGTGCCAGCAGCACCAGAGCGGACACAGATACGCAGTATTTT. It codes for CASSTRADTDTQYF.

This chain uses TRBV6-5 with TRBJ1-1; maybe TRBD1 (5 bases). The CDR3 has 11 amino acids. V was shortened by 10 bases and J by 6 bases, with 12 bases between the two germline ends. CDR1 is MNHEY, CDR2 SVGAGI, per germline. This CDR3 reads CAILRGAEAFF. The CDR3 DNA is TGTGCCATCTTACGGGGCGCTGAAGCTTTCTTT.

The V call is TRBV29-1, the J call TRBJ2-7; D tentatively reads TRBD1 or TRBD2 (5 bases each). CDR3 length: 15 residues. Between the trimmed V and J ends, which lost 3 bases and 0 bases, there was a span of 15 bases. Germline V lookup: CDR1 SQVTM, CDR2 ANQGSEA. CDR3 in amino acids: CSVEGPGLTSYEQYF. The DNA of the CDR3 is TGCAGCGTTGAGGGACCGGGCCTTACCTCCTACGAGCAGTACTTC.

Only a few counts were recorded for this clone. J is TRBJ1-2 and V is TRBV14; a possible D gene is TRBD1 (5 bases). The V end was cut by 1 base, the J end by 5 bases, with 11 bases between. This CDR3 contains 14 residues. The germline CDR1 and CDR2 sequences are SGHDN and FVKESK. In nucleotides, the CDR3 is TGTGCCAGCAGCCAAGCTAGGGGCTGGTATGGCTACACCTTC. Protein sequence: CASSQARGWYGYTF.

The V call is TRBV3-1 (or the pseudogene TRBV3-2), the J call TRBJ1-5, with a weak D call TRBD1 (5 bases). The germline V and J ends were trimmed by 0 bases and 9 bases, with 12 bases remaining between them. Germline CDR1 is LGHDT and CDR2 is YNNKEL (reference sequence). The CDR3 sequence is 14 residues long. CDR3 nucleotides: TGTGCCAGCAGCCAAGAGGGAGGGGAAATGCCCCAGCATTTT. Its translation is CASSQEGGEMPQHF.

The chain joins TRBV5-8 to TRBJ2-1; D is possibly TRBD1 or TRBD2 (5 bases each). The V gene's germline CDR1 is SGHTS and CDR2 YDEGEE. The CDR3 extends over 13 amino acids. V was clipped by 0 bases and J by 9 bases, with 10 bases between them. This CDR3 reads CASSLDGGTEQFF. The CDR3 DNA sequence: TGTGCCAGCAGCTTGGATGGGGGAACTGAGCAGTTCTTC. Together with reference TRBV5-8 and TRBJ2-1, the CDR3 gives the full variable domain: EAGVTQSPTHLIKTRGQQATLRCSPISGHTSVYWYQQALGLGLQFLLWYDEGEERNRGNFPPRFSGRQFPNYSSELNVNALELEDSALYLCASSLDGGTEQFFGPGTRLTVL.

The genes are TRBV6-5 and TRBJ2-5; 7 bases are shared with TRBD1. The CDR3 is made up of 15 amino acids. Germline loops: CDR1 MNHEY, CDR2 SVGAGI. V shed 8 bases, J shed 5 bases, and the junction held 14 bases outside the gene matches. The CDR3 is CASGPKTGSGETQYF. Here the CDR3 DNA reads TGTGCCAGCGGACCAAAGACAGGGTCGGGCGAGACCCAGTACTTC.

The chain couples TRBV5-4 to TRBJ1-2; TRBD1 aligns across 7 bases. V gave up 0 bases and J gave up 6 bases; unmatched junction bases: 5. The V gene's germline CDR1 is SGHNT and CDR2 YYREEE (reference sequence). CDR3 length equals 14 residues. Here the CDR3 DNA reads TGTGCCAGCAGCTTGGTTGTAGGGGGCCATGGCTACACCTTC. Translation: CASSLVVGGHGYTF.

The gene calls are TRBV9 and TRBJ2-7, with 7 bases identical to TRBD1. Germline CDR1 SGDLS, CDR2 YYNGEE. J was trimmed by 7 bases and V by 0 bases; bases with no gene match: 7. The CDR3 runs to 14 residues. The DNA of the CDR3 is TGTGCCAGCAGCGTAGGGGGACAGACCGTTGAGCAGTACTTC. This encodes CASSVGGQTVEQYF. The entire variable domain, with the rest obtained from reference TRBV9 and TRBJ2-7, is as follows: DSGVTQTPKHLITATGQRVTLRCSPRSGDLSVYWYQQSLDQGLQFLIQYYNGEERAKGNILERFSAQQFPDLHSELNLSSLELGDSALYFCASSVGGQTVEQYFGPGTRLTVT.

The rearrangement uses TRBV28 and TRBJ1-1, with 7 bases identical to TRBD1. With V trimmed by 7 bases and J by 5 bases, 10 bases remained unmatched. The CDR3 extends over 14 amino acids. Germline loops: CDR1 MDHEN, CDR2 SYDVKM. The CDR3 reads CASTLRGGGTEAFF. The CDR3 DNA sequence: TGTGCCAGCACACTCAGGGGGGGCGGAACTGAAGCTTTCTTT.

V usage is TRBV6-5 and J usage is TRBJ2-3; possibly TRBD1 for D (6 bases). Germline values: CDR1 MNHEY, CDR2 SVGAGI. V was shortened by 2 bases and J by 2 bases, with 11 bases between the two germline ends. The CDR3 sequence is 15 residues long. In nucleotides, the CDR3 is TGTGCCAGCAGTTACGTCAGGGGACCCACAGATACGCAGTATTTT. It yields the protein CASSYVRGPTDTQYF.

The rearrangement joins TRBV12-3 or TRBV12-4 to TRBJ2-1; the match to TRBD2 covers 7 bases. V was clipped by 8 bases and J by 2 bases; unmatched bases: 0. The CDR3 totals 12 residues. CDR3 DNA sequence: TGTGCCAGCGGGGGGGCCTACAATGAGCAGTTCTTC. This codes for CASGGAYNEQFF.

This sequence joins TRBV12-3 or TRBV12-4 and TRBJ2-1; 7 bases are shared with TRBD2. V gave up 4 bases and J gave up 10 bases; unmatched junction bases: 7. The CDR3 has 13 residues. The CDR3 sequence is CASSSTSGEEQFF. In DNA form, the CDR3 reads TGTGCCAGCAGTTCTACCAGCGGGGAGGAGCAGTTCTTC.

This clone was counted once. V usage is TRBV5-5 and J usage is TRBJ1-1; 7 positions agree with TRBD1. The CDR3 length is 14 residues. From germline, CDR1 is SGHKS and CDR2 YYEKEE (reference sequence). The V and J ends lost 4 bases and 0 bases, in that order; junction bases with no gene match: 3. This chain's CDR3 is CASSEGQLNTEAFF. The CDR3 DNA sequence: TGTGCCAGCAGCGAGGGACAGCTGAACACTGAAGCTTTCTTT.

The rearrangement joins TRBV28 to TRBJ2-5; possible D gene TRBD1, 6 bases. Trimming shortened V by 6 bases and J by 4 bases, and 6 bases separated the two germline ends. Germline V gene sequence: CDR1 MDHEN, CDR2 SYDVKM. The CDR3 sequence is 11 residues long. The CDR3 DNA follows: TGTGCCAGCAGCAGGGGAGAGACCCAGTACTTC. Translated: CASSRGETQYF. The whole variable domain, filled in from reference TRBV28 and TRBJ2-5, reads DVKVTQSSRYLVKRTGEKVFLECVQDMDHENMFWYRQDPGLGLRLIYFSYDVKMKEKGDIPEGYSVSREKKERFSLILESASTNQTSMYLCASSRGETQYFGPGTRLLVL.